A selection of T cell receptor beta chains follows, all from one sample in a study of early T cells in non-severe SARS-CoV-2 infection. Using its own MiXCR run on the 5' RACE reads, TCRdb lists one record per CDR3 protein. The table includes some 78,000 distinct CDR3 sequences, roughly an eighth detected once. Specimen: whole blood. These receptor sequences come from an adult who was a healthcare worker with PCR-confirmed SARS-CoV-2 infection or an uninfected control (not recorded which). CDR3s leave out the opening cysteine and the closing phenylalanine or tryptophan. Some rows mark clone size as missing; the rest say once, few, many or name a class of expanded clone.

CDR3 length: 14
V gene: TRBV4-1
clone size: .
CDR3 protein: ASSQPLAKYGDTQY

CDR3 length: 12
V gene: TRBV9
clone size: few
CDR3 protein: ASSVWISGNTIY

CDR3 length: 14
V gene: TRBV6-5
clone size: once
CDR3 protein: ASSTRPSPRKNIQY

CDR3 length: 12
V gene: TRBV7-9
clone size: few
CDR3 protein: ASSFGADSYEQY

CDR3 length: 14
V gene: TRBV5-1
clone size: .
CDR3 protein: ASSFLPGTGGTEAF

CDR3 length: 13
V gene: TRBV5-1
clone size: .
CDR3 protein: ASSPPGQTNYGNT

CDR3 length: 11
V gene: TRBV7-3
clone size: few
CDR3 protein: ASSPQGPYEQY

CDR3 length: 14
V gene: TRBV4-1
clone size: once
CDR3 protein: ASSQDIGRGHEKLF

CDR3 length: 11
V gene: TRBV2
clone size: .
CDR3 protein: ASRTGPDPEAF

CDR3 length: 15
V gene: TRBV4-1
clone size: few
CDR3 protein: ASSQVALQGMNTEAF